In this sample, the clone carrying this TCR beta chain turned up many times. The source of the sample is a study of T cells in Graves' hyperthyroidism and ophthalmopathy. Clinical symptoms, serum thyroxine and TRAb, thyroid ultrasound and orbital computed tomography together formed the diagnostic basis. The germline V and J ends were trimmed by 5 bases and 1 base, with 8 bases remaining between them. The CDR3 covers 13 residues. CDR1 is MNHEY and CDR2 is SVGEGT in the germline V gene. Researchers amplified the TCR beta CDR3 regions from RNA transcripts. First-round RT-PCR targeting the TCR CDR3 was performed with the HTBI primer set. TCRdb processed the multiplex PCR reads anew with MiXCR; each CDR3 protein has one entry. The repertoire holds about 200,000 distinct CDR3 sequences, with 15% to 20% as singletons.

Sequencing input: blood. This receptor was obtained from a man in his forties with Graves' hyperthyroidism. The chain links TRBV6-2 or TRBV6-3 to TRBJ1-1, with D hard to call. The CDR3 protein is CASSRRGNTEAFF. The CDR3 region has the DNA TGTGCCAGCAGTAGACGGGGGAACACTGAAGCTTTCTTT.